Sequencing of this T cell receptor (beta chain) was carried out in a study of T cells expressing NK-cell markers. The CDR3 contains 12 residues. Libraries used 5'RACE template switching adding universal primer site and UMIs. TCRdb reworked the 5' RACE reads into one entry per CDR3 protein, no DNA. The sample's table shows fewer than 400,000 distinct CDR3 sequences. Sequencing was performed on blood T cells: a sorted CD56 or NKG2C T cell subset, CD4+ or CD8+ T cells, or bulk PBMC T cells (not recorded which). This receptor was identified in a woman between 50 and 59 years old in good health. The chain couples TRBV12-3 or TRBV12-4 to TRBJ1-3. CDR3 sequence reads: CASSSSRNTIYF.